This T cell receptor (beta chain) appears in the sequencing data of a study of blood T cells in healthy people across ages. Germline V CDR1 and CDR2: SQVTM, ANQGSEA. CDR3 length: 14 residues. A second PCR, run for about 6 to 12 cycles, used a sample-barcoded 5' primer plus a J-beta primer mix. TCRdb redid the calling of the 5' RACE reads with MiXCR, one entry per CDR3 protein. The sample includes 650,000 to 1,000,000 distinct CDR3 sequences, 46% of them seen just once. As concerns this clonotype: Antigen specificity is unknown.

Findings and caveats of the study: Long-lived donors carried more naive CD4+ cells and greater diversity than aged donors.

Sequencing input: blood. The clonotype originates from a man older than 75 in good health. The rearrangement uses TRBV29-1 and TRBJ2-7, with D maybe TRBD2 (5 bases). The last part of the DNA fits TRBJ2-5 better; the J call may be wrong. The CDR3 sequence: CSVSTAGFQETQYF. CDR3 DNA: TGCAGCGTTTCCACCGCGGGTTTCCAAGAGACCCAGTACTTC.